These T cell receptor beta chains were read from a single sample in a study of blood T cells in healthy people across ages. TCRdb used MiXCR to reprocess the 5' RACE reads, holding one entry per CDR3 protein. In the table there are roughly 1.7 million distinct CDR3 sequences, around 35% of which are singletons. Sequenced: blood. The receptors shown here come from a young woman in good health. The CDR3 runs from the conserved cysteine through the conserved F or W. The order of the fields is D gene, V gene, clone size, J gene, CDR3 DNA, CDR3 protein. D genes are given only for firm matches. Clone size appears in some rows only: once, few, many, or a class for an expanded clone.

>-|TRBV3-1|few|TRBJ2-5
TGTGCCAGCAGCTACTTAGTACCGACCCAAGAGACCCAGTACTTC
CASSYLVPTQETQYF
>-|TRBV12-3/TRBV12-4|-|TRBJ2-5
TGTGCCAACAGTTTAACGGTGGGAGTGGGGGAGACCCAGTACTTC
CANSLTVGVGETQYF
>-|TRBV20-1|-|TRBJ2-3
TGCAGTGCAGGGACATTGAAGGATACGCAGTATTTT
CSAGTLKDTQYF
>TRBD1|TRBV20-1|once|TRBJ1-2
TGCAGTGCTAGGGGGGACAGGATTATCTATGGCTACACCTTC
CSARGDRIIYGYTF
>TRBD2|TRBV12-3/TRBV12-4|-|TRBJ2-1
TGTGCCAGCAGTTTAGGTGTAGCGGGGGGGCCCAATGAGCAGTTCTTC
CASSLGVAGGPNEQFF
>-|TRBV7-9|-|TRBJ2-5
TGTGCCAGCAGCCCGTGGGCCCGAAGGGACCAAGAGACCCAGTACTTC
CASSPWARRDQETQYF
>-|TRBV25-1|-|TRBJ2-1
TGTGCCAGCAGTGAATACAGGGGAACGTTGAATGAGCAGTTCTTC
CASSEYRGTLNEQFF
>-|TRBV27|-|TRBJ1-1
TGTGCCAGCAGTGGGGGCTGGACCGGGGTCACTGAAGCTTTCTTT
CASSGGWTGVTEAFF
>-|TRBV5-1|-|TRBJ2-5
TGCGCCAGCAGCTTGGCGGGGGAATTATTAGAAGAACAGTACTTC
CASSLAGELLEEQYF
>-|TRBV20-1|-|TRBJ2-1
TGCAGTGCTAGAGACTCGGCGGGCTCCGGCGGCGATGAGCAGTTCTTC
CSARDSAGSGGDEQFF
>-|TRBV9|-|TRBJ2-3
TGTGCCAGCAGCGGGACCGGGACCCTCATCACAGATACGCAGTATTTT
CASSGTGTLITDTQYF
>-|TRBV20-1|-|TRBJ1-5
TGCAGTGCTTTTTCGACAATCCCGGATCAGCCCCAGCATTTT
CSAFSTIPDQPQHF
>-|TRBV14|-|TRBJ2-1
TGTACCAGCAGCCAAGAGACGTTGTGCGATGAGCAGTTCTTC
CTSSQETLCDEQFF
>-|TRBV9|few|TRBJ2-5
TGTGCCAGCAGCCTAAGTAGTTACGGACGCCAAGAGACCCAGTACTTC
CASSLSSYGRQETQYF
>TRBD2|TRBV5-1|-|TRBJ2-5
TGCGCCAGCAGCTCCGGGGGGGGCTTCAGGTCAGAGACCCAGTACTTC
CASSSGGGFRSETQYF
>TRBD2|TRBV20-1|-|TRBJ2-5
TGCAGTGCCCTGGGACTAGCGGTTGGAGAGACCCAGTACTTC
CSALGLAVGETQYF
>TRBD2|TRBV12-3/TRBV12-4|-|TRBJ2-1
TGTGCCAGCAGTTTTGCGAGCGGGGGGCCATACAATGAGCAGTTCTTC
CASSFASGGPYNEQFF
>-|TRBV7-9|-|TRBJ1-4
TGTGCCAGCAGCTTCCAACGGACGGGGAGGGTTGAAAAACTGTTTTTT
CASSFQRTGRVEKLFF
>TRBD1|TRBV27|few|TRBJ2-1
TGTGCCAGCACGAGATTGGCGACAGGGGGCCTGAATGAGCAGTTCTTC
CASTRLATGGLNEQFF
>TRBD1|TRBV7-9|-|TRBJ1-1
TGTGCCAGCAGCTCGCTAACAGGGGGCGGCGGCACTGAAGCTTTCTTT
CASSSLTGGGGTEAFF
>-|TRBV10-3|many|TRBJ2-5
TGTGCCATCAGTGAGACAGCCCAAGAGACCCAGTACTTC
CAISETAQETQYF
>-|TRBV30|many|TRBJ2-7
TGTGCCTGGAGTGAACTGGGTGGCGAGCAGTACTTC
CAWSELGGEQYF
>TRBD1|TRBV5-1|-|TRBJ2-7
TGCGCCAGCAGCCTCCAGGACAGGGGCCACGAGCAGTACTTC
CASSLQDRGHEQYF
>TRBD2|TRBV20-1|many|TRBJ2-3
TGCAGTGCTAGCCCCGCGGGACTAGCGGGATTTATTGATACGCAGTATTTT
CSASPAGLAGFIDTQYF
>-|TRBV6-2/TRBV6-3|few|TRBJ1-4
TGTGCCAGCAGTTGGACAGCGATAGAAAAACTGTTTTTT
CASSWTAIEKLFF
>-|TRBV27|many|TRBJ2-4
TGTGCCAGCAGTCCCACGCTAGCCAAAAACATTCAGTACTTC
CASSPTLAKNIQYF
>-|TRBV12-3/TRBV12-4|-|TRBJ2-3
TGTGCCAGCAGTTGGGTCACCACAGATACGCAGTATTTT
CASSWVTTDTQYF
>TRBD1|TRBV20-1|once|TRBJ1-5
TGCAGTGCTAGCGCGACAGGGTCTCAGCCCCAGCATTTT
CSASATGSQPQHF
>TRBD2|TRBV7-2|many|TRBJ2-3
TGTGCCAGCAGCGGCGGGAGGGGTACGCAGTATTTT
CASSGGRGTQYF
>-|TRBV5-1|-|TRBJ2-7
TGCGCCAGCAGACAGCAGGGATCAGGCTACGAGCAGTACTTC
CASRQQGSGYEQYF
>TRBD2|TRBV6-1|-|TRBJ2-3
TGTGCCAGCAGTGACTGGCTAGCGGGAGAAACAGATACGCAGTATTTT
CASSDWLAGETDTQYF
>-|TRBV27|few|TRBJ2-3
TGTGCCAGCAGTACCCCAATTAGCACAGATACGCAGTATTTT
CASSTPISTDTQYF
>-|TRBV20-1|-|TRBJ2-1
TGCAGTGCTAGACTAGTCGGCGATGAGCAGTTCTTC
CSARLVGDEQFF